The T cell receptor beta chain under discussion was sequenced for a study of fetal regulatory T cell absence and autoimmunity. The survey-level immunoSEQ assay was used. Sequenced by immunoSEQ multiplex PCR; TCRdb stores in-frame clones only, minus some. The sample lists about 46,000 clones; about 80% were seen once. Study observations and caveats: In IPEX, the enrichment was taken to support antigen-driven autoimmunity before birth. Oligoclonal TCR enrichment in pancreas over cord blood reached over 95-fold for some clones. Cord blood and pancreas showed broadly similar TRB gene family usage.

Germline V gives CDR1 SGHTA, CDR2 FQGNSA. V lost 1 base and J 0 bases, leaving 8 bases between the germline ends. The CDR3 runs 15 residues. On this clone: The antigen is not known. Other DNA sequences in the same sample also yield this CDR3.

The TCR comes from a newborn boy with IPEX syndrome. V gene TRBV7-2 combines with J gene TRBJ2-3, with D perhaps being TRBD1 or TRBD2 (6 bases each). Input material: cord blood. The DNA of the CDR3 is TGTGCCAGCAGCTTAGGGGGGGCTAGCACAGATACGCAGTATTTT. This gives the protein CASSLGGASTDTQYF.